The clone carrying this T cell receptor (beta chain) came up a few times. Its antigen is unknown. Individually, cDNA molecules had unique molecular identifiers attached to them. TCRdb reprocessed the 5' RACE reads with MiXCR, giving one entry per CDR3 protein. Found here are about 50,000 distinct CDR3 sequences, more than 10% of them singletons; the top ten hold approximately 2.5%. This entry is derived from a study of early T cells in non-severe SARS-CoV-2 infection. In the study overall: The authors sequenced bulk RNA from unsorted whole blood, leaving chains unpaired. Whole-study results and caveats: Matches to VDJdb favored anti-spike CD8 responses and missed private and CD4 specificities.

This CDR3 is built from 12 residues. CDR1 is SEHNR, CDR2 FQNEAQ, per germline (reference sequence). V dropped 2 bases and J dropped 4 bases, with 5 bases sitting between them. V gene TRBV7-9 combines with J gene TRBJ1-1; D remains unclear. The TCR was taken from an adult who was a healthcare worker with PCR-confirmed SARS-CoV-2 infection or an uninfected control (not recorded which). The sample consisted of whole blood, taken at baseline. CDR3 sequence (DNA): TGTGCCAGCAGCTTACGGGGCACTGAAGCTTTCTTT. Protein sequence: CASSLRGTEAFF.